The 20 T cell receptor beta chains given below trace back to one sample, sequenced in a study of blood T cells in healthy people across ages. It was with a sample-barcoded 5' primer and a J-beta primer mix that a second PCR of about 7 to 12 cycles was run. TCRdb recomputed calls from the 5' RACE reads with MiXCR, one row per CDR3 protein. The sample has hundreds of thousands of distinct CDR3 sequences, 55% to 70% seen once. Material for sequencing was blood. The receptors originated from a man aged 25 to 40 in good health.

V and J are TRBV20-1 and TRBJ2-3; D may be TRBD2 (5 bases). Deletions cut 5 bases from V and 7 bases from J, with 10 bases between. The CDR3 length is 11 residues. CDR1 is DFQATT, CDR2 SNEGSKA, per germline (reference sequence). CDR3 loop: CSADPGNTQYF. Written as DNA, the CDR3 is TGCAGTGCTGACCCCGGGAATACGCAGTATTTT.

This clonotype was counted a few times. The V gene is TRBV20-1, the J gene TRBJ2-7; the D gene is possibly TRBD1 (5 bases). This CDR3 contains 16 residues. Germline V gene sequence: CDR1 DFQATT, CDR2 SNEGSKA (reference sequence). Trimming removed 6 bases at V and 0 bases at J, with 21 bases between. The CDR3 loop reads CSARNRREGDSYEQYF. The DNA for the CDR3 is TGCAGTGCGAGAAACCGCAGGGAAGGGGACTCCTACGAGCAGTACTTC.

The J gene is TRBJ2-5, the V gene TRBV5-1; perhaps TRBD1 as D (5 bases). The germline CDR1 and CDR2 sequences are SGHRS and YFSETQ. The CDR3 has 15 amino acids. Trimming took off 4 bases at V and 5 bases at J, with 18 bases between the two ends. The DNA for the CDR3 is TGCGCCAGCAGCCCCGGCCAGGGTTTGCCGGAGACCCAGTACTTC. Amino acids: CASSPGQGLPETQYF.

The chain joins TRBV20-1 to TRBJ2-1, with 9 bases aligning to TRBD2. Germline CDR1 is DFQATT and CDR2 is SNEGSKA (reference sequence). The V and J ends lost 7 bases and 9 bases, in that order; junction bases with no gene match: 22. This CDR3 comprises 17 residues. The CDR3 is CSESPSPSGRIRGEQFF. The CDR3 nucleotides read TGCAGTGAGTCCCCCTCCCCCAGCGGGAGGATCCGGGGTGAGCAGTTCTTC.

The CDR3 DNA reads as TGTGCCAGCAGCTTACGGTACAGGGTAGAAGAGACCCAGTACTTC. It yields the protein CASSLRYRVEETQYF. J is TRBJ2-5 and V is TRBV11-2; perhaps TRBD1 as D (6 bases). The CDR3 has 15 residues. Germline V CDR1 and CDR2: SGHAT, FQNNGV. V lost 2 bases to trimming and J lost 3 bases, with 13 bases between them.

The rearrangement joins TRBV11-2 to TRBJ2-1, with TRBD1 matching over 8 bases. The J call may be in error: the DNA end matches TRBJ2-7 better. The CDR3 is 15 amino acids. Germline V gives CDR1 SGHAT, CDR2 FQNNGV. CDR3 amino acids: CASSPTGTGYNEQYF. Here the CDR3 DNA reads TGTGCCAGCAGCCCTACCGGGACAGGCTACAATGAGCAGTACTTC.

This clonotype was detected only a few times. The chain combines TRBV6-5 with TRBJ2-1; perhaps TRBD2 as D (5 bases). Per the germline V gene, CDR1 is MNHEY and CDR2 is SVGAGI. The V end lost 5 bases, the J end lost 7 bases, and 12 bases lay between the germline ends. The CDR3 has 13 residues. The CDR3 DNA reads TGTGCCAGCAGTCGGGATATTCGGAATGAGCAGTTCTTC. Protein: CASSRDIRNEQFF.

The CDR3 here is CSALRDYEQYF. In DNA form, the CDR3 reads TGCAGTGCCCTCCGGGACTACGAGCAGTACTTC. The genes are TRBV20-1 and TRBJ2-5; D might be TRBD2 (5 bases). Matching the DNA end better, TRBJ2-7 makes the J call doubtful. The CDR3 has 11 amino acids. CDR1 and CDR2 (germline): DFQATT, SNEGSKA (reference sequence).

The sample holds a few counts of this clonotype. This chain uses TRBV5-1 with TRBJ2-5; D gene ambiguous. The CDR3 is made up of 11 amino acids. Trimming pared 4 bases from V and 5 bases from J, leaving 6 bases between. The germline V gene encodes CDR1 SGHRS and CDR2 YFSETQ. The CDR3 sequence is CASSMMETQYF. For the CDR3, the DNA is TGCGCCAGCAGCATGATGGAGACCCAGTACTTC.

The chain links TRBV5-1 to TRBJ2-7; D gene ambiguous. Per germline, CDR1 SGHRS and CDR2 YFSETQ. Trimming pared 1 base from V and 2 bases from J, leaving 10 bases between. This CDR3 has 14 residues. DNA for the CDR3: TGCGCCAGCAGCTTGATGGGTCCCCCCTACGAGCAGTACTTC. Its protein product is CASSLMGPPYEQYF.

The CDR3 region has the DNA TGTGCCAGCAGTGAAGTGATCCCATCGGCAGATACGCAGTATTTT. Its protein product is CASSEVIPSADTQYF. J is TRBJ2-3 and V is TRBV2; the D is unclear. This CDR3 comprises 15 residues. CDR1 is SNHLY, CDR2 FYNNEI, per germline. V lost 1 base and J 4 bases, leaving 12 bases between the germline ends.

This clonotype was seen a few times. This chain links TRBV6-1 with TRBJ2-4, with 10 bases aligning to TRBD1. The end of the DNA fits TRBJ2-7 better, so the J call may be wrong. CDR3 length: 16 amino acids. Germline V gene sequence: CDR1 MNHNS, CDR2 SASEGT. This CDR3 reads CASSEKTGGIFHEQYF. In nucleotides, the CDR3 is TGTGCCAGCAGCGAAAAGACAGGGGGCATTTTCCACGAGCAGTACTTC.

The chain combines TRBV29-1 with TRBJ2-7, with 9 nucleotides matching TRBD1. This CDR3 region has 13 residues. The germline V gene encodes CDR1 SQVTM and CDR2 ANQGSEA. V lost 7 bases, J lost 5 bases, and 9 bases stayed unmatched. CDR3 coding DNA: TGCAGCGCTACTTACAGGGGGCAGAACGAGCAGTACTTC. Translated, it gives CSATYRGQNEQYF.

CDR3 nucleotides: TGTGCCAGCAGCTTGGCCCAGCGGGAGTTCTTC. Amino acid sequence: CASSLAQREFF. The chain employs TRBV7-9 and TRBJ2-1; possibly TRBD2 for D (6 bases). V was trimmed by 3 bases and J by 14 bases, leaving 11 bases between them. Germline values: CDR1 SEHNR, CDR2 FQNEAQ (reference sequence). This CDR3 comprises 11 residues.

The chain is built from TRBV20-1 and TRBJ2-4; 7 nucleotides line up with TRBD2. This CDR3 comprises 12 residues. V shed 8 bases, J shed 9 bases, and the junction held 10 bases outside the gene matches. CDR1 DFQATT and CDR2 SNEGSKA come from the germline V gene (reference sequence). The CDR3 is CSTRGDGSIQYF. DNA for the CDR3: TGCAGTACCCGGGGGGACGGATCCATTCAGTACTTC.

The sample holds a few counts of this clonotype. The chain recombines TRBV10-3 with TRBJ1-2, with D possibly TRBD1 on 6 matching bases. The germline V gene has CDR1 ENHRY and CDR2 SYGVKD. Trimming stripped 8 bases from V and 7 bases from J, with 17 bases between. The CDR3 sequence is 13 residues long. CDR3 nucleotide sequence: TGTGCCATCTCCGGGACAAGAGATCGTGGCTACACCTTC. This translates into CAISGTRDRGYTF.

In its sample, this clonotype was seen a few times. The gene calls are TRBV5-1 and TRBJ2-7, with a possible D match to TRBD1 (5 bases). The V and J ends lost 3 bases and 4 bases respectively, with 14 bases between them. The CDR3 has 14 amino acids. Germline-derived CDR1 and CDR2 are SGHRS and YFSETQ. CDR3 in amino acids: CASSSQGKGYEQYF. The CDR3 DNA sequence: TGCGCCAGCAGCTCCCAGGGTAAAGGGTACGAGCAGTACTTC. Filled out from reference TRBV5-1 and TRBJ2-7, the complete variable domain reads KAGVTQTPRYLIKTRGQQVTLSCSPISGHRSVSWYQQTPGQGLQFLFEYFSETQRNKGNFPGRFSGRQFSNSRSEMNVSTLELGDSALYLCASSSQGKGYEQYFGPGTRLTVT.

About this clonotype: At one end, the junction sequence differs from germline, possibly due to a read error. The rearrangement links TRBV27 to TRBJ2-5; D gene unclear. CDR1 and CDR2 from the germline V gene are MNHEY and SMNVEV (reference sequence). The CDR3 loop spans 14 amino acids. CDR3 in DNA: TGCGCCAGCAGTTTATCGGTGGTCGGGGAGACCCAGTACTTC. Its translation: CASSLSVVGETQYF.

The chain combines TRBV20-1 with TRBJ2-1, with TRBD2 matching over 9 bases. Losses at the gene ends were 1 base for V and 6 bases for J; bases not matched to a gene: 13. The CDR3 has 17 residues. Germline lookup yields CDR1 DFQATT and CDR2 SNEGSKA (reference sequence). This chain's CDR3 is CSARGESGTSSSNEQFF. In DNA form, the CDR3 reads TGCAGTGCTAGAGGGGAATCCGGGACTAGCTCGAGCAATGAGCAGTTCTTC.

The chain combines TRBV4-2 with TRBJ1-1, with D hard to call. Trimming cost V 0 bases and J 0 bases, with 2 bases left between them. In germline, CDR1 is LGHNA, CDR2 YNFKEQ. The CDR3 contains 13 residues. CDR3 sequence reads: CASSQEMNTEAFF. Here the CDR3 DNA reads TGTGCCAGCAGCCAAGAGATGAACACTGAAGCTTTCTTT.